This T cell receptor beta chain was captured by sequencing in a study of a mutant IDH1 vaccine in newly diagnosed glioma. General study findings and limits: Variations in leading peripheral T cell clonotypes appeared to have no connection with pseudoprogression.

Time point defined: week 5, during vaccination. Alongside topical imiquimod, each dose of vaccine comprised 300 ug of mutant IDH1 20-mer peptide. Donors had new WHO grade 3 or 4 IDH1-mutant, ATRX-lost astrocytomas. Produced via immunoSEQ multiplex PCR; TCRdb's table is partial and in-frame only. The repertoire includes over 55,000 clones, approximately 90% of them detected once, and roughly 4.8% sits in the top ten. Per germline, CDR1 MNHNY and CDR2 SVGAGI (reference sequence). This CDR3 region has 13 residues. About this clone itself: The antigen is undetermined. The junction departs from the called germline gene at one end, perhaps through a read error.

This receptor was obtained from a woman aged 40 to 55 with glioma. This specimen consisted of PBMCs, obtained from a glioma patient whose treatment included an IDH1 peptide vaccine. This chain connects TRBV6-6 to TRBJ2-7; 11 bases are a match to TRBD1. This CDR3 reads CASSSPDRGPVHF. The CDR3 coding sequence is TGTGCCAGCAGTTCCCCGGACAGGGGGCCAGTCCACTTC.